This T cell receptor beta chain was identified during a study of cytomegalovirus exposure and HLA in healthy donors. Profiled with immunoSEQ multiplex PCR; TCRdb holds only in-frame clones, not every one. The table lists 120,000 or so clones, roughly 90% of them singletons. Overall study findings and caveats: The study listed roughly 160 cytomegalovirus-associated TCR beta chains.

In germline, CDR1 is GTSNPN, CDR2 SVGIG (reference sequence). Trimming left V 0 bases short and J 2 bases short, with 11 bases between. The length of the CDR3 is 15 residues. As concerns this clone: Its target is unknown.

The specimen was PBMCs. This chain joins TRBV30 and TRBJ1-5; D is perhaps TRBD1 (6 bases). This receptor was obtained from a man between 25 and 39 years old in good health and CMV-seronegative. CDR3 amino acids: CAWSVQAGGNQPQHF. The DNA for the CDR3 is TGTGCCTGGAGTGTACAAGCAGGGGGCAATCAGCCCCAGCATTTT.